Below, 5 T cell receptor beta chains from the same sample are listed, as sequenced in a study of blood T cell repertoires in COVID-19. The repertoire was sequenced with immunoSEQ multiplex PCR; TCRdb's copy has only in-frame clones and lacks some. Of 310,000 or so clones listed, roughly 88% are singletons. The sequencing input was peripheral blood. These TCRs come from a woman aged 45 to 65 with active or convalescent COVID-19.

V and J are TRBV27 and TRBJ2-7; perhaps TRBD1 as D (6 bases). Germline CDR1 and CDR2: MNHEY and SMNVEV (reference sequence). Trimming left V 6 bases short and J 6 bases short, with 18 bases between. This CDR3 region has 14 residues. The CDR3 nucleotides read TGTGCCAGCAGCCGCCGATTAGGGGGACCCGAGCAGTACTTC. Translated: CASSRRLGGPEQYF.

The table lists this clone with a count of one. The chain has TRBV5-1 and TRBJ2-1, with D hard to call. The CDR3 has 15 amino acids. The V gene's germline CDR1 is SGHRS and CDR2 YFSETQ. Between the trimmed V and J ends, which lost 0 bases and 2 bases, there was a span of 9 bases. The DNA for the CDR3 is TGCGCCAGCAGCTTGGGCCGAGAGACCTACAATGAGCAGTTCTTC. This encodes CASSLGRETYNEQFF. The whole variable domain, remainder taken from reference TRBV5-1 and TRBJ2-1, is KAGVTQTPRYLIKTRGQQVTLSCSPISGHRSVSWYQQTPGQGLQFLFEYFSETQRNKGNFPGRFSGRQFSNSRSEMNVSTLELGDSALYLCASSLGRETYNEQFFGPGTRLTVL.

The chain links TRBV5-1 to TRBJ1-2; 12 positions agree with TRBD1. CDR3 size: 14 residues. V lost 5 bases to trimming and J lost 6 bases; unmatched junction nucleotides: 5. Per germline, CDR1 SGHRS and CDR2 YFSETQ. The CDR3 DNA reads as TGCGCCAGCAGTAGGGACAGGGGGCCGAATGGCTACACCTTC. It is translated as CASSRDRGPNGYTF. Complete variable domain (other parts from reference TRBV5-1 and TRBJ1-2): KAGVTQTPRYLIKTRGQQVTLSCSPISGHRSVSWYQQTPGQGLQFLFEYFSETQRNKGNFPGRFSGRQFSNSRSEMNVSTLELGDSALYLCASSRDRGPNGYTFGSGTRLTVV.

The chain employs TRBV27 and TRBJ2-3, with 10 bases lining up with TRBD2. The germline CDR1 and CDR2 sequences are MNHEY and SMNVEV (reference sequence). J was trimmed by 1 base and V by 4 bases; bases with no gene match: 5. The CDR3 covers 16 residues. This CDR3 reads CASSSWTSGRTDTQYF. The CDR3 nucleotides read TGTGCCAGCAGTTCCTGGACTAGCGGACGCACAGATACGCAGTATTTT.

This chain links TRBV9 with TRBJ2-3; no clear D. Germline V gene data show CDR1 as SGDLS and CDR2 as YYNGEE. The CDR3 consists of 14 residues. V was clipped by 0 bases and J by 6 bases, with 11 bases between them. The CDR3 spells CASSVGASSDTQYF. As DNA, the CDR3 is TGTGCCAGCAGCGTAGGAGCTAGTTCGGATACGCAGTATTTT.